Sequencing of this TCR beta chain was carried out in a study of CD8 T cells in ankylosing spondylitis. Study-wide points: CD8+ by phenotype, disease-linked clones were relatively rare in peripheral blood. Enrichment of disease-linked clones was reportedly significant in matched ankylosing spondylitis synovial fluid. In ankylosing spondylitis blood, a motif of several highly homologous TCR beta variants appeared characteristic.

Concerning this clonotype: Its antigen is undetermined.

Researchers built TCR beta libraries using quantitative 5'-RACE with molecular barcodes. TCRdb itself ran the 5' RACE reads through MiXCR, one entry per CDR3 protein. Of 220,000 or so distinct CDR3 sequences detected, 15% to 20% appear once; the ten largest clones hold about 39%. Germline V gene lookup returns CDR1 SNHLY and CDR2 FYNNEI. Trimming stripped 4 bases from V and 3 bases from J, with 9 bases between. The CDR3 is 14 amino acids. Sample: blood, either unsorted or a sorted T cell fraction (not recorded which). This receptor was taken from a male donor with ankylosing spondylitis. The chain links TRBV2 to TRBJ1-4; D uncertain. The CDR3 DNA is TGTGCCAGCAGTGGTAACACCCCTAATGAAAAACTGTTTTTT. Protein sequence: CASSGNTPNEKLFF.